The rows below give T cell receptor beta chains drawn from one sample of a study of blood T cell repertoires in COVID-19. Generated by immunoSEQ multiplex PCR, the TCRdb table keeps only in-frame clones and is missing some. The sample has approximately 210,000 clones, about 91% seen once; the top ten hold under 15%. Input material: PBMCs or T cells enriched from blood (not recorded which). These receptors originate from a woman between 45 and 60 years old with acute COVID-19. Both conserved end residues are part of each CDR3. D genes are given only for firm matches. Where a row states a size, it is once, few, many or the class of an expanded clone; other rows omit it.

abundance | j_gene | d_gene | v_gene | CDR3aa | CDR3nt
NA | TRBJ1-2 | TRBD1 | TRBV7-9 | CASSLLQGTGGYTF | TGTGCCAGCAGCTTATTACAGGGGACGGGAGGCTACACCTTC
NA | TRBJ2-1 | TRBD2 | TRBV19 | CASSITSGRASNYNEQFF | TGTGCCAGTAGTATTACTAGCGGGAGGGCCTCTAATTACAATGAGCAGTTCTTC
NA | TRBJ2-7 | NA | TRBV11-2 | CASSLKNTYEQYF | TGTGCCAGCAGCTTAAAAAACACCTACGAGCAGTACTTC
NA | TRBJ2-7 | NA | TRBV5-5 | CASSYIVGSSYEQYF | TGTGCCAGCAGCTATATAGTGGGCAGCTCCTACGAGCAGTACTTC
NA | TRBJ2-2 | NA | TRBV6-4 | CASSDYSSGELFF | TGTGCCAGCAGTGATTACAGTTCCGGGGAGCTGTTTTTT
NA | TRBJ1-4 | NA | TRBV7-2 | CASSTHGTTKEGKLFF | TGTGCCAGCAGCACTCACGGGACAACTAAAGAGGGAAAACTGTTTTTT
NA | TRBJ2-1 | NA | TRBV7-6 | CASSLGYINEQFF | TGTGCCAGCAGCTTAGGCTATATCAATGAGCAGTTCTTC
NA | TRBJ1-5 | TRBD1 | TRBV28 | CASSVTGRQPQHF | TGTGCCAGCAGTGTGACAGGGCGTCAGCCCCAGCATTTT
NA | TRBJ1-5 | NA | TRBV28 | CASSLTGQPQHF | TGTGCCAGCAGTTTAACTGGTCAGCCCCAGCATTTT
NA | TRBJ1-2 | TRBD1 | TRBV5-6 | CASSSGQLARGYTF | TGTGCCAGCAGCTCGGGACAGCTTGCGAGGGGCTACACCTTC
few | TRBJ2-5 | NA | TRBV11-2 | CASSFWGEETQYF | TGTGCCAGCAGCTTCTGGGGGGAAGAGACCCAGTACTTC
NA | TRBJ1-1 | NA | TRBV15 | CATSRDFWGGTFSTLGLDEAFF | TGTGCCACCAGCAGGGACTTTTGGGGCGGGACCTTCTCGACCCTCGGGTTAGACGAAGCTTTCTTT
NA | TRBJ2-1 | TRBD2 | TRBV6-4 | CASSRGGAYNEQFF | TGTGCCAGCAGCCGGGGGGGTGCCTACAATGAGCAGTTCTTC
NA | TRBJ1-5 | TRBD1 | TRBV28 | CASSKRQGKQPQHF | TGTGCCAGCAGTAAACGACAGGGGAAGCAGCCCCAGCATTTT
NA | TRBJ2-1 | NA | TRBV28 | CASSKDYYNEQFF | TGTGCCAGCAGTAAAGACTATTACAATGAGCAGTTCTTC
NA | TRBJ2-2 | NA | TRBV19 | CASSMVDSPTGELFF | TGTGCCAGTAGTATGGTAGACAGTCCCACCGGGGAGCTGTTTTTT
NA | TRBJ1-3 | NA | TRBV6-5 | CASSRTRRFDTIYF | TGTGCCAGCAGCAGGACTCGTAGGTTCGACACCATATATTTT
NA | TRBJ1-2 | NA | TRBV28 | CASSFPDSNPFYGYTF | TGTGCCAGCAGTTTTCCAGACAGCAACCCTTTCTATGGCTACACCTTC
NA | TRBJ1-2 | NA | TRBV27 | CASIGARGYTF | TGTGCCAGCATAGGAGCTCGGGGCTACACCTTC
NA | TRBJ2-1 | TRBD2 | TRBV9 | CASSVVGSGRNNEQFF | TGTGCCAGCAGCGTAGTCGGTAGCGGGAGGAACAATGAGCAGTTCTTC
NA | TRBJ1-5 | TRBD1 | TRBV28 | CASSEPGGLSQPQHF | TGTGCCAGCAGCGAGCCAGGGGGCTTGAGTCAGCCCCAGCATTTT
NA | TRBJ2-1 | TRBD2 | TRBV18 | CASRRPGRWSYNEQFF | TGTGCCAGTCGGAGACCCGGGAGGTGGTCCTACAATGAGCAGTTCTTC
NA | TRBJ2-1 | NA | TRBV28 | CASSLGGTYNEQFF | TGTGCCAGCAGTTTAGGCGGGACCTACAATGAGCAGTTCTTC
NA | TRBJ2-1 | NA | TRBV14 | CASSDLRGGSYNEQFF | TGTGCCAGCAGCGATTTAAGGGGGGGATCCTACAATGAGCAGTTCTTC
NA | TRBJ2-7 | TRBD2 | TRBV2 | CASSDGTRIYEQYF | TGTGCCAGCAGTGATGGGACTAGGATCTACGAGCAGTACTTC
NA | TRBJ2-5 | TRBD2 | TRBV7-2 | CASSPLAGGGETQYF | TGTGCCAGCAGCCCCTTAGCGGGAGGAGGTGAGACCCAGTACTTC
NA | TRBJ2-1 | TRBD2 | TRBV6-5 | CASSLAGGWNEQFF | TGTGCCAGCAGTCTAGCGGGAGGGTGGAATGAGCAGTTCTTC
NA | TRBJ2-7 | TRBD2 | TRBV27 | CASSWSLAGTYEQYF | TGTGCCAGCAGTTGGTCCCTAGCGGGGACCTACGAGCAGTACTTC
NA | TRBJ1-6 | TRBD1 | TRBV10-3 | CAISVRQGNSPLHF | TGTGCCATCAGTGTCCGACAGGGCAATTCACCCCTCCACTTT
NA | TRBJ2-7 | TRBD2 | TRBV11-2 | CASSLGLAGAYEQYF | TGTGCCAGCAGCCTCGGACTAGCGGGAGCCTACGAGCAGTACTTC
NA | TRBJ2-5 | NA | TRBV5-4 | CASSYPLSGTQYF | TGTGCCAGCAGCTATCCCCTTTCCGGGACCCAGTACTTC
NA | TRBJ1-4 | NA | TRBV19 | CASSIGPGVREKLFF | TGTGCCAGTAGTATAGGCCCAGGGGTTCGAGAAAAACTGTTTTTT
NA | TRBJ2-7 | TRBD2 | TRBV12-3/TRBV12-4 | CASSLRPGGEQYF | TGTGCCAGTAGTTTACGGCCGGGGGGCGAGCAGTACTTC
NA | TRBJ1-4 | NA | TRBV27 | CASSSGRASEKLFF | TGTGCCAGCAGTTCCGGGAGAGCGAGTGAAAAACTGTTTTTT
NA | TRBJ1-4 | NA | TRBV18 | CASSQGSNEKLFF | TGTGCCAGCTCACAGGGGTCTAATGAAAAACTGTTTTTT
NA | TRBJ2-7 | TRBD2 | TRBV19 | CASSIDVAGAYEQYF | TGTGCCAGTAGTATAGATGTAGCGGGAGCATACGAGCAGTACTTC
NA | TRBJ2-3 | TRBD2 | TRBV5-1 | CASSLGLAGTGPDTQYF | TGCGCCAGCAGCCTGGGACTAGCGGGAACCGGGCCAGATACGCAGTATTTT
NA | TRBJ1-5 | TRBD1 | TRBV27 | CASTRTGRGSNQPQHF | TGTGCCAGCACTCGGACAGGGCGGGGTAGCAATCAGCCCCAGCATTTT
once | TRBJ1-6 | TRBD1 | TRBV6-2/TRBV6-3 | CASSPQGAINSPLHF | TGTGCCAGCAGTCCACAGGGGGCAATTAATTCACCCCTCCACTTT
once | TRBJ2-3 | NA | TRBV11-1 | CASSRTGGTDTQYF | TGTGCCAGCAGCCGGACGGGGGGCACAGATACGCAGTATTTT
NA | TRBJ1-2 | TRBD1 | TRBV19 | CASSIWIEGAEGYTF | TGTGCCAGTAGTATCTGGATCGAGGGGGCGGAGGGCTACACCTTC
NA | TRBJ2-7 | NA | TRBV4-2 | CASSSSASSYEQYF | TGTGCCAGCAGCTCTAGCGCTAGCTCCTACGAGCAGTACTTC
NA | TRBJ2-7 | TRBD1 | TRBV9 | CASSVGTGSREQYF | TGTGCCAGCAGCGTCGGGACAGGAAGCAGGGAGCAGTACTTC
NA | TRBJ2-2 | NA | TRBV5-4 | CASSFVDSPGLETGELFF | TGTGCCAGCAGCTTTGTGGACAGTCCCGGATTGGAGACCGGGGAGCTGTTTTTT
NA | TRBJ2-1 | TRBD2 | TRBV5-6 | CASSRSGKGYNEQFF | TGTGCCAGCAGCCGTAGCGGGAAGGGGTACAATGAGCAGTTCTTC
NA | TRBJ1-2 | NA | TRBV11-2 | CASSLGRVSGYTF | TGTGCCAGCAGCTTAGGCCGGGTGTCTGGCTACACCTTC
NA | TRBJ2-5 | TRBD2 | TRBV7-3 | CASSLRLANNKRETQYF | TGTGCCAGCAGCTTAAGACTAGCGAACAATAAGAGAGAGACCCAGTACTTC
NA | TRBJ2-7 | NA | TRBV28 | CASAGGGSYEQYF | TGTGCCAGCGCTGGAGGAGGCTCCTACGAGCAGTACTTC
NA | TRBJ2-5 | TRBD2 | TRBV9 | CASSATSGQETQYF | TGTGCCAGCAGCGCGACTAGCGGTCAAGAGACCCAGTACTTC
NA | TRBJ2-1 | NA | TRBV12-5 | CASGLANGLAGRLFF | TGTGCTAGTGGTTTGGCCAACGGTCTGGCAGGGAGGTTGTTCTTC
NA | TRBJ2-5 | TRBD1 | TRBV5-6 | CASSPGQGSPETQYF | TGTGCCAGCAGTCCGGGACAGGGAAGTCCGGAGACCCAGTACTTC